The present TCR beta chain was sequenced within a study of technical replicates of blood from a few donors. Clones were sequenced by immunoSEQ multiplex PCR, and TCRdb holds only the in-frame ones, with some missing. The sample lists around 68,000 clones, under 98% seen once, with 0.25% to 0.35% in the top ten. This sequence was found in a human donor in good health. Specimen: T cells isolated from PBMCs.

This CDR3 reads CASSFSGGGGTDTQYF. The CDR3 DNA is TGTGCCAGCAGTTTCAGCGGGGGCGGAGGCACAGATACGCAGTATTTT. The chain combines TRBV28 with TRBJ2-3, with 8 bases that match TRBD2. Trimming at V came to 3 bases and at J to 1 base, leaving 6 bases not matched to a gene. Germline CDR1 and CDR2: MDHEN and SYDVKM. CDR3 length: 16 residues.